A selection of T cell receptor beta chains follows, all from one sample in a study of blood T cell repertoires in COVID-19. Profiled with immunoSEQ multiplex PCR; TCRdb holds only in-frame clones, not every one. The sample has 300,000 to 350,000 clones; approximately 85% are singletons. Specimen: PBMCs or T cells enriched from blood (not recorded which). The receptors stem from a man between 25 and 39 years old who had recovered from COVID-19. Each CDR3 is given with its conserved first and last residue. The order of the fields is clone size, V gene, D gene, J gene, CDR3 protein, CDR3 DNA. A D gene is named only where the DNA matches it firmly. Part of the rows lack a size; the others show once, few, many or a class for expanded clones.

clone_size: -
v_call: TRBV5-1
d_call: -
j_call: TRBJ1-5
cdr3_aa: CASSLDPQGNQPQHF
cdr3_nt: TGCGCCAGCAGCTTGGATCCGCAGGGCAATCAGCCCCAGCATTTT

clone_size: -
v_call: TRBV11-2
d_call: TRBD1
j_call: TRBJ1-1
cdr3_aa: CASSSRQGYTEAFF
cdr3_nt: TGTGCCAGCAGCTCCCGACAGGGCTACACTGAAGCTTTCTTT

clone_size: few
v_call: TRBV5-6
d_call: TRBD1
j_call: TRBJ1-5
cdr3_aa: CASSSTGQDWSQPQHF
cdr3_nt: TGTGCCAGCAGCTCCACAGGACAGGATTGGAGTCAGCCCCAGCATTTT

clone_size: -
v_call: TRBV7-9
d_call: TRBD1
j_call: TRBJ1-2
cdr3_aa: CASSFGTANNYGYTF
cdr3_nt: TGTGCCAGCAGCTTCGGGACAGCGAATAACTATGGCTACACCTTC

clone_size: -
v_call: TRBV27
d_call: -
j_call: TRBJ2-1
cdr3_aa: CASSSGRGGDEQFF
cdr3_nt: TGTGCCAGCAGTTCCGGCCGCGGCGGAGATGAGCAGTTCTTC

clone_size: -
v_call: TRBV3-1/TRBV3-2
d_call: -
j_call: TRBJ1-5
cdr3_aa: CASSQAVRNQPQHF
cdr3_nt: TGTGCCAGCAGCCAAGCGGTACGCAATCAGCCCCAGCATTTT

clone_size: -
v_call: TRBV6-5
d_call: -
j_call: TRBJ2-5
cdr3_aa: CASSYEAGARFGTQYF
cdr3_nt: TGTGCCAGCAGTTACGAGGCAGGGGCGCGTTTTGGGACCCAGTACTTC

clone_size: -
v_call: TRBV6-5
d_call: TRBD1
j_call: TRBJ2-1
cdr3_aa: CASSPQGPSYNEQFF
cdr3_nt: TGTGCCAGCAGCCCACAGGGGCCTTCCTACAATGAGCAGTTCTTC

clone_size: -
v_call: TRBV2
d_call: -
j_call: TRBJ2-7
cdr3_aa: CASSVNREGHEQYF
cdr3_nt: TGTGCCAGCAGTGTCAACAGGGAGGGTCACGAGCAGTACTTC

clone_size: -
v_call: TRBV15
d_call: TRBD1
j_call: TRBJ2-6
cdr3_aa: CATSRASDRGFVLDGANVLTF
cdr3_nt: TGTGCCACCAGCAGAGCCTCGGACAGGGGGTTCGTATTGGATGGGGCCAACGTCCTGACTTTC

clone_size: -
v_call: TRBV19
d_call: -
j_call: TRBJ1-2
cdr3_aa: CASRSGVNYGYTF
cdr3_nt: TGTGCCAGTAGATCGGGGGTGAACTATGGCTACACCTTC

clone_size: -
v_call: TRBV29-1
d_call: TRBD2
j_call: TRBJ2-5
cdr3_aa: CSVVPFGTSGGQETQYF
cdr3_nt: TGCAGCGTTGTTCCATTCGGGACTAGCGGGGGGCAAGAGACCCAGTACTTC

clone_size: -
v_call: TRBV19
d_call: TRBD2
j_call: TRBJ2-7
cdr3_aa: CASSIDSSGGPYEQYF
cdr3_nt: TGTGCCAGTAGTATAGATAGTAGCGGGGGCCCCTACGAGCAGTACTTC

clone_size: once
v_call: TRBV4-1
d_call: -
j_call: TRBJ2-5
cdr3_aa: CASSQDGQGQASETQYF
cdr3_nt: TGCGCCAGCAGCCAAGATGGTCAGGGACAAGCCTCCGAGACCCAGTACTTC

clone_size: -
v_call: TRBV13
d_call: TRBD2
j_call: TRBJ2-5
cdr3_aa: CASTSQRGGAETQYF
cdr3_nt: TGTGCCAGCACGTCACAGCGGGGGGGCGCAGAGACCCAGTACTTC

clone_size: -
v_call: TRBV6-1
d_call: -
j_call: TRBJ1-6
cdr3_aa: CASSEQGRNSPLHF
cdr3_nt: TGTGCCAGCAGTGAGCAGGGTAGAAATTCACCCCTCCACTTT

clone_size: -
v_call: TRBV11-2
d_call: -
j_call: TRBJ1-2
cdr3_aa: CASSFQVDYTF
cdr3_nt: TGTGCCAGCAGCTTCCAGGTGGACTACACCTTC

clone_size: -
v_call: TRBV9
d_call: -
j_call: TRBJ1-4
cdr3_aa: CASSPQAAVEKLFF
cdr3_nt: TGTGCCAGCAGCCCGCAGGCTGCCGTTGAAAAACTGTTTTTT

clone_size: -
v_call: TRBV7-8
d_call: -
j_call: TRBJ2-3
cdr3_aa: CASSLRQLDTQYF
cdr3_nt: TGTGCCAGCAGCTTACGACAGCTAGATACGCAGTATTTT

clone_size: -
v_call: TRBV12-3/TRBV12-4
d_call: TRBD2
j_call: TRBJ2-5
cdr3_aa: CASSGSGGQTQYF
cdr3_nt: TGTGCCAGCAGTGGTAGCGGGGGACAGACCCAGTACTTC

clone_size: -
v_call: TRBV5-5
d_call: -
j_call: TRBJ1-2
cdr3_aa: CASSEVLLGQGGGYTF
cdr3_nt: TGTGCCAGCAGCGAAGTATTGCTAGGGCAGGGTGGAGGCTACACCTTC

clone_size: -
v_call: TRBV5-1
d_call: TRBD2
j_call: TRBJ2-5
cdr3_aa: CASSSRRTSGGMGQETQYF
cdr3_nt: TGCGCCAGCAGCTCCAGACGGACTAGCGGGGGGATGGGGCAAGAGACCCAGTACTTC

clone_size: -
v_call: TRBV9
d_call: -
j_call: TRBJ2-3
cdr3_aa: CASSVEVGGRTDTQYF
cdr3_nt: TGTGCCAGCAGCGTAGAAGTGGGGGGTCGCACAGATACGCAGTATTTT

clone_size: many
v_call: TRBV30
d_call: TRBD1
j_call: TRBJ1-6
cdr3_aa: CAWRSIGQGNINLHF
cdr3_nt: TGTGCCTGGAGATCAATCGGACAGGGGAATATTAACCTCCACTTT

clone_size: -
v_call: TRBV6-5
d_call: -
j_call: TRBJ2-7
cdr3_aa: CASSPDSAYEQYF
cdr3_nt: TGTGCCAGCAGTCCGGACAGTGCCTACGAGCAGTACTTC

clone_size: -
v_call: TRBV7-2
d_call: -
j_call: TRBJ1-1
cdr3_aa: CASSLDRNTEAFF
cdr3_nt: TGTGCCAGCAGCTTGGACAGGAACACTGAAGCTTTCTTT

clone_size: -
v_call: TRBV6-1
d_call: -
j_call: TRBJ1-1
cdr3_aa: CASSEDGRDTEAFF
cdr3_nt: TGTGCCAGCAGTGAAGATGGCAGGGATACTGAAGCTTTCTTT

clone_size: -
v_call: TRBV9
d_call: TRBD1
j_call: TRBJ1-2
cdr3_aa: CASSPGTDYGYTF
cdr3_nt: TGTGCCAGCAGCCCCGGGACAGACTATGGCTACACCTTC

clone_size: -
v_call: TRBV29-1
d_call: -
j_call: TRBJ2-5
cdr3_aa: CSVEVYNSPTETQYF
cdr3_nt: TGCAGCGTTGAAGTCTATAACAGTCCCACAGAGACCCAGTACTTC

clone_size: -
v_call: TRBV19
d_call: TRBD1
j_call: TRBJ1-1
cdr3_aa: CASSAQGQGSTEAFF
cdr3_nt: TGTGCCAGTAGCGCACAGGGACAGGGCAGCACTGAAGCTTTCTTT

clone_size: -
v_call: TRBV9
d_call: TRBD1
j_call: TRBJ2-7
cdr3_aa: CASSVTGSYEQYF
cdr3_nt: TGTGCCAGCAGCGTGACAGGGTCCTACGAGCAGTACTTC

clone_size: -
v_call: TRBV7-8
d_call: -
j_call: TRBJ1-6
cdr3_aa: CASSLAIRQVASPLHF
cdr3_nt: TGTGCCAGCAGCTTAGCGATCAGGCAGGTGGCTTCACCCCTCCACTTT

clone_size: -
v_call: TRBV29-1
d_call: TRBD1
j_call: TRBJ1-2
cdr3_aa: CSVHRGDAGYTF
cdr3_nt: TGCAGCGTCCACAGGGGGGACGCGGGATACACCTTC

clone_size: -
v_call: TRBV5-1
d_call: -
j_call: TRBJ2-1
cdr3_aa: CASSSQYNEQFF
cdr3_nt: TGCGCCAGCAGCTCCCAGTACAATGAGCAGTTCTTC

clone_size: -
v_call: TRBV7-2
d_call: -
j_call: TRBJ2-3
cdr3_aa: CASSKDRYTDTQYF
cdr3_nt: TGTGCCAGCAGCAAAGACAGATACACAGATACGCAGTATTTT

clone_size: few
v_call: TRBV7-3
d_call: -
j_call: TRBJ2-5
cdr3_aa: CASSLGIRGSQETQYF
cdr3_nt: TGTGCCAGCAGCCTCGGGATTCGGGGTAGTCAAGAGACCCAGTACTTC

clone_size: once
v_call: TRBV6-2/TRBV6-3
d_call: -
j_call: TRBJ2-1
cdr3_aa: CASSYRQGMNEQFF
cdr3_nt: TGTGCCAGCAGTTACCGCCAGGGCATGAATGAGCAGTTCTTC

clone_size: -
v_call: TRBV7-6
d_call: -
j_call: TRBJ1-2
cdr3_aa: CASSLGGPDGYTF
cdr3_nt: TGTGCCAGCAGCTTAGGGGGGCCCGATGGCTACACCTTC

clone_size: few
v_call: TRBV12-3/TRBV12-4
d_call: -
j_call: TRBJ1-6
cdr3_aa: CASRPRGNSPLHF
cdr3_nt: TGTGCCAGCAGGCCCCGGGGGAATTCACCCCTCCACTTT

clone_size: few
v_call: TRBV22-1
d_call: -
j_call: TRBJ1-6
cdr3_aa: CPGSAYLGTVNSPLHF
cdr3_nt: TGTCCTGGGAGCGCTTACTTGGGGACAGTCAATTCACCCCTCCACTTT

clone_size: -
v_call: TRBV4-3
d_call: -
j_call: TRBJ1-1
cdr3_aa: CASRKTAYTEAFF
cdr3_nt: TGCGCCAGCAGAAAGACAGCGTACACTGAAGCTTTCTTT

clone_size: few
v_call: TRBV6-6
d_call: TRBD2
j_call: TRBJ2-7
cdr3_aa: CASSPLTSGGISSYEQYF
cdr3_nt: TGTGCCAGCAGTCCCCTGACTAGCGGGGGGATTTCCTCCTACGAGCAGTACTTC

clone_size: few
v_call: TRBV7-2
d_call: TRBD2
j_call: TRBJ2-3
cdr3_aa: CASSSTPGLAQYF
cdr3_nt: TGTGCCAGCAGCTCGACTCCGGGACTAGCCCAGTATTTT

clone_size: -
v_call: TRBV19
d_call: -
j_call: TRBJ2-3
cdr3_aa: CASSRQGKADTQYF
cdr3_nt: TGTGCCAGTAGTAGGCAGGGAAAAGCAGATACGCAGTATTTT

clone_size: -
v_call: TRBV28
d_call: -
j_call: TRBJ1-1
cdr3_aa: CASSSAWPVMNTEAFF
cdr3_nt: TGTGCCAGCAGTTCTGCCTGGCCCGTAATGAACACTGAAGCTTTCTTT

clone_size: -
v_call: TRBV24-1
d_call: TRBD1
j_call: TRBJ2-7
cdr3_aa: CATSDPGQGIYEQYF
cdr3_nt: TGTGCCACCAGTGACCCGGGACAGGGAATCTACGAGCAGTACTTC

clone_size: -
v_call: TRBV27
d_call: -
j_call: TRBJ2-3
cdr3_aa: CASSLSPRGGTDTQYF
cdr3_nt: TGTGCCAGCAGTTTATCCCCCCGGGGAGGCACAGATACGCAGTATTTT

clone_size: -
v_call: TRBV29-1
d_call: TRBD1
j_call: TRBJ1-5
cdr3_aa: CSVVSGQLTQHF
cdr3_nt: TGCAGCGTTGTATCGGGACAGTTGACCCAGCATTTT

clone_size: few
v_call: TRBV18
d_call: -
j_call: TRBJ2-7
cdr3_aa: CASSPRQTYEQYF
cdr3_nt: TGTGCCAGCTCTCCACGACAAACCTACGAGCAGTACTTC

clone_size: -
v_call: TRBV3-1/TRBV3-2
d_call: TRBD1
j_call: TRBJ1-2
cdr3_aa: CASSQVYRGGYGYTF
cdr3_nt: TGTGCCAGCAGCCAAGTGTACAGGGGGGGGTATGGCTACACCTTC

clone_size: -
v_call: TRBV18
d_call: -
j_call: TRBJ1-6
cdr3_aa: CASSPRSADNSPLHF
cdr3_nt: TGTGCCAGCTCACCGAGGAGTGCCGATAATTCACCCCTCCACTTT

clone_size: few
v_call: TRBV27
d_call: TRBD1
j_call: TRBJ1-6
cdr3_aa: CASKTGVGSPLHF
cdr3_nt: TGTGCCAGCAAGACAGGGGTTGGTTCACCCCTCCACTTT

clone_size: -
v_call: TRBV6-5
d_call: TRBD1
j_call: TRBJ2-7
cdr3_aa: CASSSQGGLYEQYF
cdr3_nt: TGTGCCAGCAGTTCCCAAGGGGGCCTGTACGAGCAGTACTTC

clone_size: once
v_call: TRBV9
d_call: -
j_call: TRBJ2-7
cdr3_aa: CASSVVAQTYEQYF
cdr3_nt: TGTGCCAGCAGCGTAGTAGCCCAAACCTACGAGCAGTACTTC